Presented here are 9 T cell receptor beta chains from one specimen sequenced in a study of T-cell reconstitution after alpha-beta-depleted transplantation in children. Preparation of the TCRbeta library used unique molecular identifiers. TCRdb redid the calling of the PCR reads with MiXCR, one entry per CDR3 protein. The sample has fewer than 250,000 distinct CDR3 sequences; roughly 7.7% are singletons. The sample in question was PBMCs, mostly from graft donor cells, obtained 180 days after TCRalphabeta/CD19-depleted stem cell transplant. The receptors originated from a male patient under 18 who had a stem cell transplant for acute lymphoblastic leukemia, so the T cells may come from the graft donor.

The chain combines TRBV5-4 with TRBJ2-5; TRBD2 aligns across 12 bases. There are 18 residues in the CDR3. Germline V CDR1 and CDR2: SGHNT, YYREEE (reference sequence). The V segment lost 0 bases and the J segment 1 base; nucleotides outside the gene matches: 7. The CDR3 sequence: CASSLGTLAGGPQETQYF. Written as DNA, the CDR3 is TGTGCCAGCAGCTTGGGGACCCTAGCGGGAGGGCCCCAAGAGACCCAGTACTTC.

At least ten counts were recorded for this clonotype. This rearrangement joins TRBV6-5 to TRBJ2-3, with D perhaps TRBD1 (5 bases). Germline V gene data show CDR1 as MNHEY and CDR2 as SVGAGI. CDR3 length: 14 residues. Trimming took 6 bases from V and 0 from J, leaving 10 bases between them. CDR3 coding DNA: TGTGCCAGCAGCACCGACAGAAGCACAGATACGCAGTATTTT. Translated, it gives CASSTDRSTDTQYF.

This clonotype came up many times. The gene calls are TRBV18 and TRBJ1-1; possible D gene TRBD1, 5 bases. Trimming took off 2 bases at V and 1 base at J, with 11 bases between the two ends. Germline assignment: CDR1 KGHSH and CDR2 LQKENI. The CDR3 spans 15 residues. This CDR3 is CASSPGVGGNTEAFF. CDR3 bases: TGTGCCAGCTCACCAGGGGTCGGGGGGAACACTGAAGCTTTCTTT.

This clonotype was recorded a few times. The chain couples TRBV11-2 to TRBJ1-1; no reliable D call. The CDR3 extends over 19 amino acids. The V and J ends lost 1 base and 1 base respectively, with 22 bases between them. Germline V gives CDR1 SGHAT, CDR2 FQNNGV. The CDR3 nucleotides read TGTGCCAGCAGCTTAGGACTTAAACGGACCGGGCGCCCGAACACTGAAGCTTTCTTT. Protein product: CASSLGLKRTGRPNTEAFF.

This clonotype was observed many times. The chain uses TRBV9 and TRBJ1-1, with D perhaps TRBD1 (6 bases). The CDR3 contains 13 residues. Trimming removed 0 bases at V and 5 bases at J, with 8 bases between. Germline values: CDR1 SGDLS, CDR2 YYNGEE. The CDR3 region is CASSVEGGTEAFF. CDR3 nucleotides: TGTGCCAGCAGCGTAGAAGGGGGGACTGAAGCTTTCTTT. Full variable domain (outside the CDR3, taken from reference TRBV9 and TRBJ1-1): DSGVTQTPKHLITATGQRVTLRCSPRSGDLSVYWYQQSLDQGLQFLIQYYNGEERAKGNILERFSAQQFPDLHSELNLSSLELGDSALYFCASSVEGGTEAFFGQGTRLTVV.

This clonotype came up many times. V usage is TRBV5-5 and J usage is TRBJ2-3; D is perhaps TRBD1 (6 bases). The V gene lost 0 bases and the J gene lost 2 bases, with 7 bases spanning the gap. Looked up from germline, CDR1 is SGHKS and CDR2 is YYEKEE (reference sequence). CDR3 length equals 14 residues. The CDR3 sequence: CASSLDRDTDTQYF. CDR3 nucleotide sequence: TGTGCCAGCAGCTTGGACAGGGACACAGATACGCAGTATTTT.

This clonotype was seen many times. J is TRBJ1-1 and V is TRBV11-2; D is undetermined. Trimming took 1 base from V and 6 from J, leaving 9 bases between them. The length of the CDR3 is 13 residues. The germline CDR1 and CDR2 sequences are SGHAT and FQNNGV. DNA of the CDR3: TGTGCCAGCAGCTTAGGAGTTGATCCTGAAGCTTTCTTT. Protein: CASSLGVDPEAFF.

This clonotype was detected many times. The chain links TRBV5-1 to TRBJ1-1; the D gene is possibly TRBD1 (5 bases). Germline values: CDR1 SGHRS, CDR2 YFSETQ. V was shortened by 4 bases and J by 0 bases, with 10 bases between the two germline ends. This CDR3 contains 14 residues. CDR3 coding DNA: TGCGCCAGCAGCCCGGGACTGTTGAACACTGAAGCTTTCTTT. It specifies CASSPGLLNTEAFF.

The table lists this clonotype with many counts. This chain uses TRBV7-6 with TRBJ1-1; D is unresolved. Germline CDR1 is SGHVS and CDR2 is FNYEAQ. The CDR3 loop spans 13 amino acids. Trimming left V 10 bases short and J 2 bases short, with 14 bases between. The CDR3 here is CATAARINTEAFF. The CDR3 nucleotides read TGTGCCACCGCAGCCAGGATAAACACTGAAGCTTTCTTT.